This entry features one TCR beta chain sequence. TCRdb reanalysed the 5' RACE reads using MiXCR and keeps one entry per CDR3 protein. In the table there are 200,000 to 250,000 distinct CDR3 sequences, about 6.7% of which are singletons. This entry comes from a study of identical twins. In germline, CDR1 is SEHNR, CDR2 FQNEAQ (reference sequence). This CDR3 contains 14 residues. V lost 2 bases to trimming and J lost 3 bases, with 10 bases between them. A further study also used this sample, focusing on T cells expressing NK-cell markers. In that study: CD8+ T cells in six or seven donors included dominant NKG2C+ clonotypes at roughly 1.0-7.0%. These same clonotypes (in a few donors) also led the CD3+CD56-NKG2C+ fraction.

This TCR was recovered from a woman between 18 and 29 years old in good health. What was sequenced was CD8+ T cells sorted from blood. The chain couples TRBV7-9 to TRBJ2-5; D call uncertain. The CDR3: CASSLNNWEETQYF. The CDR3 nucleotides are TGTGCCAGCAGCTTAAACAATTGGGAAGAGACCCAGTACTTC.